This TCR beta chain emerged from a study of blood T cell repertoires in COVID-19. Study-level background: Acute and convalescent COVID-19 specimens originated in the United States, Italy and Spain.

Germline CDR1 is SQVTM and CDR2 is ANQGSEA. This CDR3 has 10 residues. V shed 4 bases and J shed 12 bases, with 10 bases lying between them. The repertoire was sequenced with immunoSEQ multiplex PCR; TCRdb's copy has only in-frame clones and lacks some. The data hold around 230,000 clones, with approximately 80% observed a single time. This receptor was identified in a man aged 35 to 55 who had recovered from COVID-19. The J gene is TRBJ2-1, the V gene TRBV29-1, with D perhaps TRBD2 (6 bases). The specimen was peripheral blood. CDR3: CSVGPGLQFF. In DNA, the CDR3 is TGCAGCGTTGGTCCGGGACTGCAGTTCTTC.